This record covers a single T cell receptor (beta chain). Which antigen it targets is not known. Base-call qualities are not available, and no considerably larger clone is one nucleotide away. The sample has other DNA sequences that encode this CDR3 too. This sample stems from a study of shared clonotypes between healthy human individuals (dated by TCRdb to about 2020). Regarding the research as a whole: A couple of women and three men aged 18 to 49 years were included in the cohort. For each donor, three plates each were used for CD4 naive and CD4 memory, two plates were used for CD8 naive, and one plate was used for CD8 memory. Blood TCR repertoires of roughly 5 healthy adults were deeply sequenced to estimate repertoire size and the extent of clonotype sharing between individuals. To increase sequencing depth and limit assay-specific biases, TCR repertoire library preparation and sequencing were carried out by different laboratories using diverse techniques. Leukapheresis yielded between about 0.85 and 9.5 billion PBMCs per donor.

Summary of the overall study and its limitations: The small number of donors limited the genetic and exposure-history diversity represented. Incomplete sequencing was indicated by rarefaction of sorted-subset datasets, despite the large sequencing depth. Estimated clonotype richness was generally larger for naive than for memory subsets. Sampling was restricted to blood, and TCR repertoires in tissue are likely to differ from TCR repertoires in blood. Sharing across several donors was observed for around 5% of naive CD4, 3% to 4% of naive CD8, 2% to 2.5% of memory CD4, and around 0.4% of memory CD8 clonotypes. Based on pairwise subsampling, the degree of clonotype sharing among donors was expected to be affected by sequencing depth. Compared with non-shared clonotypes, clonotypes shared by all four sorted-subset donors had higher generation probabilities.

The donors were healthy, HIV-negative adults with no recently reported acute infections or vaccinations. Every donor was a Caucasian adult residing in Nashville, Tennessee, USA. CD4+ T cells were enriched by magnetic negative selection, after which naive cells were positively selected on CD45RA and the negative fraction was taken as the memory subset. Blood was obtained by leukapheresis, after which PBMCs were separated by Ficoll-Histopaque density gradient centrifugation and cryopreserved in liquid nitrogen vapor phase. Analytical flow cytometry was used to check the purity and quantity of each magnetically sorted T cell population. Each sorted fraction had its genomic DNA isolated and then quantified by UV absorbance on a Nanodrop 2000c. Using the deep immunoSEQ assay, TCR CDR3 regions were amplified from genomic DNA by multiplex PCR. Genomic DNA extracted from each cell subset was distributed evenly over all wells of several immunoSEQ 96-well plates, and each plate served as one replicate. For sorted subsets, each replicate PCR was loaded with about 0.2 ug genomic DNA, equivalent to 30,000 or so T cell genomes. The purified libraries were quantified using a Qubit 3.0 fluorometer, sized with a Bioanalyzer 2100, and then quantified again using the KAPA Library Quantification kit. A separate single-read 150-cycle Illumina NextSeq 550 flow cell was used to sequence each immunoSEQ 96-well plate. The authors' analysis ran thus. Because the immunoSEQ output included only junctional sequences and no quality scores, the filtering could not be the same as the filtering used for full-length reads. To assign V/J genes and CDR3, sequences were annotated against IMGT germline references using PyIR, a Python wrapper for IgBLAST v1.9. Any read was removed if the V/J assignment was weak (E-value above 1e-6), the CDR3 was missing, or the read contained stop codons, out-of-frame junctions, or ambiguous translated residues. V3J clonotypes were defined by identical inferred V gene, J gene, and CDR3 amino acid sequence. The percentage overlap between two repertoires was calculated by dividing the number of shared unique clonotypes by the size of the smaller repertoire. Repertoire richness was assessed with RTK rarefaction, the Chao1 estimator, and Recon v2.1 estimates of unobserved clonotypes. OLGA was used to compute generation probabilities for all TCRbeta clonotypes that the gDNA method yielded from four donors. TCRdb carries this immuneACCESS record with in-frame sequences only. Its versions omit some clonotypes, under half of them owing to an unresolved V gene in the studies checked, with the rest unexplained. Clone size and V and J calls were adopted from that table, with D and trimming inferred from the DNA. The sample profile shows 2,100,000 or so clones; approximately 96% of them were found once. The top ten clones comprise 0.13% of the sample.

V gives up 6 bases and J gives up 4 bases, and the segment between their germline ends measures 7 bases. The CDR3 covers 11 residues, taking in both the cysteine and the phenylalanine. Only CDR3 DNA is held: 33 bases, read in frame from base 1. Reading the germline V gene gives CDR1 ENHRY and CDR2 SYGVKD. The source of this sequence is a man aged 18 to 30 in good health. The chain uses TRBV10-3 and TRBJ2-7; confidence is insufficient to name the D gene. The specimen was naive CD4+ T cells sorted from blood. This specimen's cell subset or site label, interpreted: CD45RA+ positively selected. The nucleotide sequence reads TGTGCCATCAGCCAGGATTACGAGCAGTACTTC. Its protein product is CAISQDYEQYF.